The 17 T cell receptor delta chains listed next were all sequenced from one sample in a study of DNA immune sequencing with unique molecular identifiers. All 8 TRDV and 4 TRDJ genes were targeted in 32-plex amplification of genomic DNA. In 2 to 4 barcoding PCR cycles, molecules received a 12-nucleotide UMI, then adapter PCR followed. TCRdb reran clone calling via CATT on the multiplex PCR reads. Of about 2,500 delta-chain clones detected, 8.4% appear once; the ten largest clones hold roughly 50%. Sequencing was done on a sample of gamma-delta T cells enriched from blood buffy coat, or unenriched PBMCs (not recorded which). The receptors come from a human donor in good health.

CDR3: CAASAMYWGIKRQLLVQRNSYTDKLIF. CDR3 coding DNA: TGTGCAGCAAGCGCAATGTACTGGGGGATAAAGAGGCAATTGTTGGTTCAACGAAACTCTTACACCGATAAACTCATCTTT. The rearrangement joins TRAV29/DV5 to TRDJ1; 11 bases align to TRDD3. Germline matching of the DNA provided the J gene here, since TCRdb leaves it blank. V was clipped by 0 bases and J by 0 bases; unmatched bases: 37. This CDR3 has 27 residues. CDR1 NSMFDY and CDR2 ISSIKDK come from the germline V gene.

This clone was recorded many times. The chain joins TRDV2 to TRDJ1; the D gene is possibly TRDD3 (5 bases). The CDR3 has 16 residues. Germline loops: CDR1 GEAIGNYY, CDR2 EKD. Trimming pared 3 bases from V and 0 bases from J, leaving 16 bases between. The CDR3 is CACDPVLAGYTDKLIF. The CDR3 coding sequence is TGTGCCTGTGACCCCGTACTGGCGGGTTACACCGATAAACTCATCTTT.

This clone occurred a few times. This sequence may be a read error, since a much larger clone differs from it by one base. At the DNA level, this CDR3 is encoded by other sequences in the same sample as well. The V call is TRDV3, the J call TRDJ1, with TRDD3 as a possible D gene (5 bases). Germline V lookup: CDR1 TVYSNPD, CDR2 GDNSRS (reference sequence). This CDR3 has 14 amino acids. The CDR3 reads CASAPRDYTDKLIF. The CDR3 nucleotides are TGTGCCTCCGCCCCACGGGATTACACCGATAAACTTATCTTT.

This clone has just a few counts. A far larger clone is off by one base, so a read error is likely. The V and J genes are TRDV2 and TRDJ1, with D maybe TRDD3 (6 bases). The CDR3 has 17 residues. Germline loops: CDR1 GEAIGNYY, CDR2 EKD. Trimming cost V 3 bases and J 4 bases, with 23 bases left between them. The CDR3 protein is CACDSVLGRMFNDKLIF. CDR3 nucleotide sequence: TGTGCCTGTGACTCCGTCCTGGGGAGAATGTTCAACGATAAACTCATCTTT.

This clone has a count of ten or more. The chain joins TRDV2 to TRDJ1, with D perhaps matching TRDD3 (6 bases). Germline V gene sequence: CDR1 GEAIGNYY, CDR2 EKD. The CDR3 contains 15 residues. With 2 bases removed from V and 0 bases from J, the gap between germline ends came to 12 bases. The CDR3 DNA reads as TGTGCCTGTGACAGATTGGGGGGCCACACCGATAAACTCATCTTT. It translates to CACDRLGGHTDKLIF.

This clone occurred a few times. The V call is TRAV38-2/DV8, the J call TRDJ1; D possibly corresponds to TRDD3 (6 bases). V lost 0 bases and J lost 0, with 27 bases in between. The CDR3 loop spans 21 amino acids. Germline loops: CDR1 TSESDYY, CDR2 QEAYKQQN. The CDR3 region has the DNA TGTGCTTATAGGAGCGTCGGGGGGTTCAGAACCCTGGGGTTGTACACCGATAAACTCATCTTT. Translation: CAYRSVGGFRTLGLYTDKLIF.

Many counts were recorded for this clone. This chain uses TRDV2 with TRDJ1, with 9 bases identical to TRDD3. V was pared by 0 bases and J by 3 bases, with 4 bases of the junction left unmatched. CDR1 is GEAIGNYY and CDR2 is EKD in the germline V gene. The CDR3 has 15 amino acids. The CDR3 sequence is CACDTLGDVADKLIF. The CDR3 nucleotides are TGTGCCTGTGACACCCTGGGGGATGTGGCCGATAAACTCATCTTT.

This clone was counted many times. The J gene was identified as TRDJ1, and no V gene was called; TRDD3 reflects the table's D call only, with no check against the DNA. This CDR3 region has 15 residues. CDR3 sequence: CALGGMGGILGKLIF. The CDR3 DNA reads TGTGCTCTTGGGGGGATGGGGGGGATACTAGGTAAACTCATCTTT.

This clone was counted between two and nine times. This likely stems from a read error, as it lies one base from a far larger clone. This CDR3 is also generated by other DNA sequences in the sample. The V call is TRDV2, the J call TRDJ1; 7 nucleotides line up with TRDD3. This CDR3 contains 15 residues. From germline, CDR1 is GEAIGNYY and CDR2 EKD. Here the CDR3 reads CACDLLGTDTDKLIF. The CDR3 nucleotides read TGCGCCTGTGACCTACTGGGGACAGACACCGATAAACTCATCTTT.

The J gene is TRDJ1, while no V gene call was made; TRDD3 was called by the table and not checked on the DNA. There are 14 residues in the CDR3. Here the CDR3 reads CALGKLLGENKLIF. The DNA for the CDR3 is TGTGCTCTTGGGAAGCTACTGGGGGAGAATAAACTCATCTTT.

This clone was observed at least ten times. The V call is TRDV2, the J call TRDJ2; D could derive from TRDD2 or TRDD3 (6 bases each). The better agreement between TRDJ1 and the DNA end casts doubt on the J call. Germline V lookup: CDR1 GEAIGNYY, CDR2 EKD. The CDR3 is made up of 19 amino acids. The CDR3 nucleotides are TGTGCCTGTGACACAACCTTCCGGGGGCTGGGGATCGACACCGATAAACTCATCTTT. It specifies CACDTTFRGLGIDTDKLIF.

The chain has TRDV1 and TRDJ1; D is unclear. The J gene comes from matching the DNA to germline here; TCRdb lacks it. V was pared by 5 bases and J by 7 bases, with 47 bases between. This CDR3 spans 24 amino acids. Germline CDR1 reads TSWWSYY; CDR2 reads QGS. The CDR3 DNA reads TGTGCTCTTGGGATCAAGGGGTTGAGGAACTTAGATCCTTTACAAAGCCGTAAGACGGTTAAACTCATCTTT. Translated: CALGIKGLRNLDPLQSRKTVKLIF.

No V gene was called here, but the J gene is TRDJ1; no check of the table's D call, TRDD3, against the DNA was made. The CDR3 has 22 residues. This CDR3 is CAFSSLLSYWGTPLGYTDKLIF. The DNA for the CDR3 is TGTGCCTTTAGCTCCCTTCTTTCCTACTGGGGGACCCCTTTAGGGTACACCGATAAACTCATCTTT.

This clone was counted only a few times. The chain has TRDV1 and TRDJ1, with 9 bases matching TRDD2. TCRdb does not report a J gene; here it was assigned by matching the DNA to germline references. J was trimmed by 0 bases and V by 2 bases; bases with no gene match: 22. Germline V gene lookup returns CDR1 TSWWSYY and CDR2 QGS. The CDR3 has 22 amino acids. The CDR3 region has the DNA TGTGCTCTTGGGGAAGTAGGCCTTCCTACCCGTACTCGGGCCCAGTACACCGATAAACTCATCTTT. Amino acid sequence: CALGEVGLPTRTRAQYTDKLIF.

This clone has more than one count but fewer than ten. Given a far larger clone just one base away, this is likely a sequencing read error. Within the sample, other DNA sequences also encode this same CDR3. The chain joins TRDV2 to TRDJ3; D may be TRDD3 (5 bases). This CDR3 has 20 amino acids. Germline V gene data show CDR1 as GEAIGNYY and CDR2 as EKD. CDR3: CACDTLGTTNGSWDTRQMFF. The CDR3 nucleotides read TGTGCTTGTGACACCTTGGGGACCACGAACGGCTCCTGGGACACCCGACAGATGTTTTTC.

As concerns this clone: Only one base separates this from a far larger clonotype, so it likely reflects a read error. This sample also contains other DNA sequences that code for the same CDR3. The chain couples TRDV2 to TRDJ1, with TRDD3 matching over 8 bases. Germline loops: CDR1 GEAIGNYY, CDR2 EKD. The CDR3 loop spans 15 amino acids. This CDR3 is CACQNLGEDTDKLIF. The CDR3 region has the DNA TGTGCTTGTCAGAACCTGGGGGAGGACACCGATAAACTCATCTTT.

This clone was picked up many times. This rearrangement joins TRDV2 to TRDJ1; 8 bases align to TRDD3. The CDR3 runs 16 residues. In germline, CDR1 is GEAIGNYY, CDR2 EKD. V lost 4 bases to trimming and J lost 2 bases; unmatched junction nucleotides: 11. The CDR3 here is CACDSISGDTTDKLIF. The CDR3 DNA reads as TGTGCCTGTGATTCCATCAGTGGGGATACAACCGATAAACTCATCTTT.